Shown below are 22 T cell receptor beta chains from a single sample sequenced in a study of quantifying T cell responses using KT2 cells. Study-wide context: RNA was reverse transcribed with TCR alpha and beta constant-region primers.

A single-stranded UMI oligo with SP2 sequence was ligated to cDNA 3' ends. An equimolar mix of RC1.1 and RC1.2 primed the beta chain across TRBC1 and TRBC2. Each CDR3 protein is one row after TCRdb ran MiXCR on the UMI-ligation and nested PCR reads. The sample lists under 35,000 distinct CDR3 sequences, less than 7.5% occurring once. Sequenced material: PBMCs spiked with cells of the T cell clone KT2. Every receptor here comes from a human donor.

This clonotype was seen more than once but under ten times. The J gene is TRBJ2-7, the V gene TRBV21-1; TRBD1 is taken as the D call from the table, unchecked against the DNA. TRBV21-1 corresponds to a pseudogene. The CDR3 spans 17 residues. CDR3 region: CASSAPQGRLSSYEQYF. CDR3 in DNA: TGTGCCAGCAGCGCTCCCCAGGGCAGGTTGAGCTCCTACGAGCAGTACTTC.

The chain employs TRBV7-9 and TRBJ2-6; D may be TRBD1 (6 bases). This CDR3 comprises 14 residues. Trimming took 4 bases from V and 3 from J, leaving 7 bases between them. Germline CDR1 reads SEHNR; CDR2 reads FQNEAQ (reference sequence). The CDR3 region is CASSSGVGANVLTF. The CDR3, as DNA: TGTGCCAGCAGCTCAGGGGTTGGGGCCAACGTCCTGACTTTC.

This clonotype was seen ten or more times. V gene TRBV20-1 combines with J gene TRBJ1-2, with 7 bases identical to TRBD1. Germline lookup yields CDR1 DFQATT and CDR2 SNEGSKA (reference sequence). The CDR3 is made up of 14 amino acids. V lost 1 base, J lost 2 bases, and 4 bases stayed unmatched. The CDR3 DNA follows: TGCAGTGCTAGAGGACAGGGACAAAACTATGGCTACACCTTC. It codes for CSARGQGQNYGYTF.

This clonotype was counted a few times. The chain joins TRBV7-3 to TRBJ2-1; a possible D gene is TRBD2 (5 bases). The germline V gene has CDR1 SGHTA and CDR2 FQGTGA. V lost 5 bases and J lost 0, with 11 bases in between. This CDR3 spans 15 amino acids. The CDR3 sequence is CASSLTRTSYNEQFF. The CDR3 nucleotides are TGTGCCAGCAGCCTCACTAGGACCTCCTACAATGAGCAGTTCTTC.

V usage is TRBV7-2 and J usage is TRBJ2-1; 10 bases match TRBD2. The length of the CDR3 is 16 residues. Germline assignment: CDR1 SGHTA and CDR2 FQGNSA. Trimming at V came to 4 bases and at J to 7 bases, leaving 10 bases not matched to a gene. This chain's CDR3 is CASSYQAGGPRNEQFF. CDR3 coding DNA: TGTGCCAGCAGCTACCAAGCGGGAGGGCCGCGGAATGAGCAGTTCTTC.

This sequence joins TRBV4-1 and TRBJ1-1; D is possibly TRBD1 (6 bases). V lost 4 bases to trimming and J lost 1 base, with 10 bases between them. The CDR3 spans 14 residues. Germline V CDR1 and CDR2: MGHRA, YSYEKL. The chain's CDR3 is CASSPRGGNTEAFF. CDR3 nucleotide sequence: TGCGCCAGCAGCCCTCGAGGGGGGAACACTGAAGCTTTCTTT.

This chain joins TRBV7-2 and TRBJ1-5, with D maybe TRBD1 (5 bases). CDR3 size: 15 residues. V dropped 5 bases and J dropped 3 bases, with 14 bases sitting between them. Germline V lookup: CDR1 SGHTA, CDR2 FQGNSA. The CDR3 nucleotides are TGTGCCAGCAGCGGAATTAACAGGTTCAATCAGCCCCAGCATTTT. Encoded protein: CASSGINRFNQPQHF.

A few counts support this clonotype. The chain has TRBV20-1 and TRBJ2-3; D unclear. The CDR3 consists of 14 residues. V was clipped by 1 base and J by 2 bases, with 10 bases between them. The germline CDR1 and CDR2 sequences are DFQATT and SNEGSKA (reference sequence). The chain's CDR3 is CSARGRLSTDTQYF. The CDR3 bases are TGCAGTGCTAGAGGACGGCTCTCCACAGATACGCAGTATTTT.

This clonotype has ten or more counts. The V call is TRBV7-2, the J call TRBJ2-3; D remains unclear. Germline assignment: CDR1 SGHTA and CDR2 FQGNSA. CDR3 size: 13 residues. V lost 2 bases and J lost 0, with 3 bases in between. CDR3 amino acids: CASSLPSTDTQYF. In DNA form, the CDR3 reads TGTGCCAGCAGCTTACCCAGCACAGATACGCAGTATTTT.

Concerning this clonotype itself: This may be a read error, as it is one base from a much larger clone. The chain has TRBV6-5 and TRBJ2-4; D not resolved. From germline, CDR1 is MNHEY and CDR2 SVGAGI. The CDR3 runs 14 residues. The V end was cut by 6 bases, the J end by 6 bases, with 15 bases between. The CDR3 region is CASRLSMSRNIQYF. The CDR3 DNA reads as TGTGCCAGCAGGCTGTCCATGAGCAGAAACATTCAGTACTTC.

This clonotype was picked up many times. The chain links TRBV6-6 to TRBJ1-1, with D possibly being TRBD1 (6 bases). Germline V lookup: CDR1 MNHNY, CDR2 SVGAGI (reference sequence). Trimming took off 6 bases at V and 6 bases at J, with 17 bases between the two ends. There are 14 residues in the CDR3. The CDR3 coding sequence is TGTGCCAGCAGCCCTTCGGGGGGCTCGGCTGAAGCTTTCTTT. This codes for CASSPSGGSAEAFF.

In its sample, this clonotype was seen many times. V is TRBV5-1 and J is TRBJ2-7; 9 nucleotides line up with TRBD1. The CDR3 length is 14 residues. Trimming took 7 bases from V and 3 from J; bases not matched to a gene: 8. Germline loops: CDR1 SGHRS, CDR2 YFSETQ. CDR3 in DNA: TGCGCCAGCCGGGGATCGACAGGGGGCTACGAGCAGTACTTC. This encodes CASRGSTGGYEQYF.

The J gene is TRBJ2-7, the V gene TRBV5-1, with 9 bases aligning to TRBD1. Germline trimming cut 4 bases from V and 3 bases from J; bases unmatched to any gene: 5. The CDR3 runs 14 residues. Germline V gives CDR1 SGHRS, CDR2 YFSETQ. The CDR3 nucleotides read TGCGCCAGCAGCCCCACAGGGGGCGACTACGAGCAGTACTTC. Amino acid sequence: CASSPTGGDYEQYF. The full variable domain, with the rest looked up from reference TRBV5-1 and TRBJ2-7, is KAGVTQTPRYLIKTRGQQVTLSCSPISGHRSVSWYQQTPGQGLQFLFEYFSETQRNKGNFPGRFSGRQFSNSRSEMNVSTLELGDSALYLCASSPTGGDYEQYFGPGTRLTVT.

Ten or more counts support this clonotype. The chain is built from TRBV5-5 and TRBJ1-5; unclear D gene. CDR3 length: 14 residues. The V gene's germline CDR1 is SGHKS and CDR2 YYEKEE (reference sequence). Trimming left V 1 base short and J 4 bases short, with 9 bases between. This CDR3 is CASSLSDFNQPQHF. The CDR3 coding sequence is TGTGCCAGCAGCTTGTCGGACTTTAATCAGCCCCAGCATTTT.

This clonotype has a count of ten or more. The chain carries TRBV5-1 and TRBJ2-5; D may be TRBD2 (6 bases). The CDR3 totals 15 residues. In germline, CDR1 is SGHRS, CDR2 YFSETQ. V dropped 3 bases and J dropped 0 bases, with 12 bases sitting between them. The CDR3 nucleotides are TGCGCCAGCAGCTCGGGACTGGCTTACCAAGAGACCCAGTACTTC. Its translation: CASSSGLAYQETQYF.

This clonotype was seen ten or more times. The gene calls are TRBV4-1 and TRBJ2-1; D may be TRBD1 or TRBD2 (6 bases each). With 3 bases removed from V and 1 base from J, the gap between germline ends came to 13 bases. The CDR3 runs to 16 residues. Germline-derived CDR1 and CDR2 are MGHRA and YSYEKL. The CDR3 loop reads CASSQGGQTSYNEQFF. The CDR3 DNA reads TGCGCCAGCAGCCAGGGGGGACAAACTTCCTACAATGAGCAGTTCTTC.

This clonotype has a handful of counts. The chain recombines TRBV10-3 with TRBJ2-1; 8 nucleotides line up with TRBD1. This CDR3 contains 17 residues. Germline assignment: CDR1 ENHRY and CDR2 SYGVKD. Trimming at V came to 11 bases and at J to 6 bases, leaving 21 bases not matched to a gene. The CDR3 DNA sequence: TGTGCCTCCGGCGGCAGGACAGGGCAGGCGGGCGGCAATGAGCAGTTCTTC. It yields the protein CASGGRTGQAGGNEQFF.

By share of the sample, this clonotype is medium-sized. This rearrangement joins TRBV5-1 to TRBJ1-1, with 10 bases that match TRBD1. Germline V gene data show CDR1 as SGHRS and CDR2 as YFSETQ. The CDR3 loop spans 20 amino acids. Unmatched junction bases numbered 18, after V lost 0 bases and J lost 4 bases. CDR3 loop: CASSLGALPGQGRRGTEAFF. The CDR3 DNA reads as TGCGCCAGCAGCTTGGGAGCGTTACCGGGACAGGGGAGAAGGGGCACTGAAGCTTTCTTT. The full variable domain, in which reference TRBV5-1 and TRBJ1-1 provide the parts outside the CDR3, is KAGVTQTPRYLIKTRGQQVTLSCSPISGHRSVSWYQQTPGQGLQFLFEYFSETQRNKGNFPGRFSGRQFSNSRSEMNVSTLELGDSALYLCASSLGALPGQGRRGTEAFFGQGTRLTVV.

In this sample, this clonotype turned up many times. CDR3 region: CASVNNLDTQYF. DNA for the CDR3: TGTGCCAGCGTAAACAATTTAGATACGCAGTATTTT. The chain has TRBV28 and TRBJ2-3; D gene ambiguous. The CDR3 is 12 amino acids. Germline V gives CDR1 MDHEN, CDR2 SYDVKM. V lost 8 bases and J 5 bases, leaving 11 bases between the germline ends. The full variable domain, its missing parts supplied by reference TRBV28 and TRBJ2-3, is DVKVTQSSRYLVKRTGEKVFLECVQDMDHENMFWYRQDPGLGLRLIYFSYDVKMKEKGDIPEGYSVSREKKERFSLILESASTNQTSMYLCASVNNLDTQYFGPGTRLTVL.

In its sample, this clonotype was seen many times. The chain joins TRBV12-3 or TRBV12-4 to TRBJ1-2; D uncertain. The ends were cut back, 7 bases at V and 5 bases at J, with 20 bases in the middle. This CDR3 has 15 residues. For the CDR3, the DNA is TGTGCCAGCACCAAACTAGGGCAGTCTGGGTATGGCTACACCTTC. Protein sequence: CASTKLGQSGYGYTF.

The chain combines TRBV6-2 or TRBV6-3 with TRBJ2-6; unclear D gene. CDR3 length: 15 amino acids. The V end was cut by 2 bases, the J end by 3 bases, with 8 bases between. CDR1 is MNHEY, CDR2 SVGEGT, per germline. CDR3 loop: CASSYTAGGANVLTF. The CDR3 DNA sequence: TGTGCCAGCAGTTACACCGCTGGTGGGGCCAACGTCCTGACTTTC.

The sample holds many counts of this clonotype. The CDR3 nucleotides read TGTGCCAGCAGCTTAGATGGGGGGGCCCCGGGGTACGAGCAGTACTTC. It codes for CASSLDGGAPGYEQYF. The chain uses TRBV7-2 and TRBJ2-7, with TRBD2 as a possible D gene (7 bases). Trimming pared 1 base from V and 4 bases from J, leaving 17 bases between. This CDR3 has 16 amino acids. CDR1 is SGHTA, CDR2 FQGNSA, per germline.